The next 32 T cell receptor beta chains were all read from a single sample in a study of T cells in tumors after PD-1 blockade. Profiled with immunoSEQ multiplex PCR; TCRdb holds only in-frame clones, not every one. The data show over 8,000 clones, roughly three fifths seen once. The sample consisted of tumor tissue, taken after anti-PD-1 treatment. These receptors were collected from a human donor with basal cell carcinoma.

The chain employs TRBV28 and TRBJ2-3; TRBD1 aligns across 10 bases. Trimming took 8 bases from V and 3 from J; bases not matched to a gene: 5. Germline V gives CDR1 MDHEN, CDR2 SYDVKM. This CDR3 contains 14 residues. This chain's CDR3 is CASQTGGTTDTQYF. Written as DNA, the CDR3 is TGTGCCAGCCAGACAGGGGGCACGACAGATACGCAGTATTTT. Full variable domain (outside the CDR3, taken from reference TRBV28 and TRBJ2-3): DVKVTQSSRYLVKRTGEKVFLECVQDMDHENMFWYRQDPGLGLRLIYFSYDVKMKEKGDIPEGYSVSREKKERFSLILESASTNQTSMYLCASQTGGTTDTQYFGPGTRLTVL.

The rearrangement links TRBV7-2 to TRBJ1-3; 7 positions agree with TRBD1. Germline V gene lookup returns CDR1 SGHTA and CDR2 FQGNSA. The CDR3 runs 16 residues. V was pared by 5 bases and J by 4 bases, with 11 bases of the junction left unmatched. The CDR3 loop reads CASSPRSGGEGNTIYF. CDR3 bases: TGTGCCAGCAGCCCCCGTTCAGGGGGAGAAGGAAACACCATATATTTT.

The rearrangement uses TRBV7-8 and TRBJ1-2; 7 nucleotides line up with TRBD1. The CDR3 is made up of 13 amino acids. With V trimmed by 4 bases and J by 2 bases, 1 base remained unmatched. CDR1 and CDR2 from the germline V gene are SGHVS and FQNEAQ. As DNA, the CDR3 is TGTGCCAGCAGCTCGACAGGGAACTATGGCTACACCTTC. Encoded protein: CASSSTGNYGYTF.

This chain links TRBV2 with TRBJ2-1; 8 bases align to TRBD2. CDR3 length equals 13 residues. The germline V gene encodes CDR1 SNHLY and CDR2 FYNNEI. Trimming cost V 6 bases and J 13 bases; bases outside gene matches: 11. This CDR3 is CASRDTSSGPQFF. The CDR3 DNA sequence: TGTGCCAGCAGGGACACCTCTAGCGGGCCTCAGTTCTTC.

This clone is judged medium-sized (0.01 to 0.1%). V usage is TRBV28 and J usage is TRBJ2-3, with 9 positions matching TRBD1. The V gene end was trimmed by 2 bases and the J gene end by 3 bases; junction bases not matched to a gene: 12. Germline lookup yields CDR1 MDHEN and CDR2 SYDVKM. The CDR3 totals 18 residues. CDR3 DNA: TGTGCCAGCAGTTTAGACAAGTTCGGGACAGGGATGACAGATACGCAGTATTTT. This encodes CASSLDKFGTGMTDTQYF.

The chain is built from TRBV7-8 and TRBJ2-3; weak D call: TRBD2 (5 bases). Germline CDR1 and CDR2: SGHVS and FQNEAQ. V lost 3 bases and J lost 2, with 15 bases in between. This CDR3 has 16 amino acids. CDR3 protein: CASSLRPRVSTDTQYF. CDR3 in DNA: TGTGCCAGCAGCTTGCGACCGAGGGTCTCCACAGATACGCAGTATTTT.

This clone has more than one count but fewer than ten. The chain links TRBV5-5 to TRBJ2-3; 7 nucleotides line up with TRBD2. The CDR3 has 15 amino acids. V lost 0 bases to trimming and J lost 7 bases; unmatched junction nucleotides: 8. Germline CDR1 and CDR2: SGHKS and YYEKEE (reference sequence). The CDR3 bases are TGTGCCAGCAGCTTGGAGGCGGGAGAGGGGTATACGCAGTATTTT. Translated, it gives CASSLEAGEGYTQYF.

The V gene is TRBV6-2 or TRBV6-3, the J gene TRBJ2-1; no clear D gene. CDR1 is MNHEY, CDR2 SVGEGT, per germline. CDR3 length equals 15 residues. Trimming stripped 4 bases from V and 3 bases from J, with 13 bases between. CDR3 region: CASSFTPPSYNEQFF. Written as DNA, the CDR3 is TGTGCCAGCAGTTTCACTCCTCCTAGCTACAATGAGCAGTTCTTC.

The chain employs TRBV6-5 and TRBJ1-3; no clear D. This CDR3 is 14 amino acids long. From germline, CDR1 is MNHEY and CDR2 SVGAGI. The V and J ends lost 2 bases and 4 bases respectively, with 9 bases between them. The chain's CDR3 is CASSYRRSGNTIYF. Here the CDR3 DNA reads TGTGCCAGCAGTTACCGCAGGTCCGGAAACACCATATATTTT.

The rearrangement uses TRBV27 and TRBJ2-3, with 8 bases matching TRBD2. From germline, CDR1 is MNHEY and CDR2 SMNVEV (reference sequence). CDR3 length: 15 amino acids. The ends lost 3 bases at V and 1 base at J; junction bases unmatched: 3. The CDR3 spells CASSFGLAGTDTQYF. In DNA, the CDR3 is TGTGCCAGCAGTTTTGGACTAGCAGGCACAGATACGCAGTATTTT.

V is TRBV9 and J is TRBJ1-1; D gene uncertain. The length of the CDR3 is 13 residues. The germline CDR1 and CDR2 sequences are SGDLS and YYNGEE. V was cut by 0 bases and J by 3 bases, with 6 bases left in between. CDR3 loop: CASSVVWDTEAFF. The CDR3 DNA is TGTGCCAGCAGCGTAGTATGGGACACTGAAGCTTTCTTT.

The CDR3, as DNA: TGCGCCAGTTCGACTAGCGGGGGTTACGAGCAGTACTTC. This sequence encodes CASSTSGGYEQYF. V is TRBV5-1 and J is TRBJ2-7; 12 bases are shared with TRBD2. This CDR3 contains 13 residues. CDR1 and CDR2 from the germline V gene are SGHRS and YFSETQ. V was clipped by 8 bases and J by 4 bases; unmatched bases: 4. Variable domain in full (rest from reference TRBV5-1 and TRBJ2-7): KAGVTQTPRYLIKTRGQQVTLSCSPISGHRSVSWYQQTPGQGLQFLFEYFSETQRNKGNFPGRFSGRQFSNSRSEMNVSTLELGDSALYLCASSTSGGYEQYFGPGTRLTVT.

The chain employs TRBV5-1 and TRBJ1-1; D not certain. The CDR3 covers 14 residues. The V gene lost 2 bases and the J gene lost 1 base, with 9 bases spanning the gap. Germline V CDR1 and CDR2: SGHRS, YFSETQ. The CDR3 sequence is CASSFVGPNTEAFF. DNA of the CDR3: TGCGCCAGCAGCTTCGTCGGGCCGAACACTGAAGCTTTCTTT. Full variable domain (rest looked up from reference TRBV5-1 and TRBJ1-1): KAGVTQTPRYLIKTRGQQVTLSCSPISGHRSVSWYQQTPGQGLQFLFEYFSETQRNKGNFPGRFSGRQFSNSRSEMNVSTLELGDSALYLCASSFVGPNTEAFFGQGTRLTVV.

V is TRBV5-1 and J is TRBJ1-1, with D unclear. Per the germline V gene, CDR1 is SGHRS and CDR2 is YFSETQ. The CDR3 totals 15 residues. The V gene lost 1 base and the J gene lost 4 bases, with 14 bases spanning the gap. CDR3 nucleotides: TGCGCCAGCAGCTTGACTTTGGAAGGGTTCACTGAAGCTTTCTTT. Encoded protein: CASSLTLEGFTEAFF.

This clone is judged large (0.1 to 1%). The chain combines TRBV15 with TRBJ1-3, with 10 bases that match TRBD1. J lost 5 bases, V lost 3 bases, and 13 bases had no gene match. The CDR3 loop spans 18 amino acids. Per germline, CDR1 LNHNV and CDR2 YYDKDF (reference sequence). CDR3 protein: CATSSGQGVSLKRNTIYF. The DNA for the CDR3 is TGTGCCACCAGCAGCGGACAGGGGGTTTCCCTCAAAAGAAACACCATATATTTT.

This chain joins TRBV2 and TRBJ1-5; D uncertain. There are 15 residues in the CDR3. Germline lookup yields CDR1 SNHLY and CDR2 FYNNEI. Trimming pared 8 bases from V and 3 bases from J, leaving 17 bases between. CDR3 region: CASRDGQASNQPQHF. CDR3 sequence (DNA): TGTGCCAGCCGCGACGGGCAAGCCTCCAATCAGCCCCAGCATTTT.

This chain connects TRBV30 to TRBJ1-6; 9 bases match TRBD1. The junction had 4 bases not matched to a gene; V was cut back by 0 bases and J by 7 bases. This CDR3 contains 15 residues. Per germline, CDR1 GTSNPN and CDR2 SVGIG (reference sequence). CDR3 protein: CAWSVRDRENSPLHF. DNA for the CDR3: TGTGCCTGGAGTGTACGGGACAGGGAAAATTCACCCCTCCACTTT.

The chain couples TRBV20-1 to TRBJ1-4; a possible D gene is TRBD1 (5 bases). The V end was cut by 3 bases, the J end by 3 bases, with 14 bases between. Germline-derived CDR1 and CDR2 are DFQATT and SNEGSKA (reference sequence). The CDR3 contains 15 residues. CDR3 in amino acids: CSASTSGRSNEKLFF. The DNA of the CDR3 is TGCAGTGCTAGTACCTCAGGGAGATCTAATGAAAAACTGTTTTTT.

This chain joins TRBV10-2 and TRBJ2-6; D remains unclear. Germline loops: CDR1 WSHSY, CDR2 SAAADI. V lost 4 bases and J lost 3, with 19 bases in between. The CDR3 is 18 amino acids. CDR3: CASSVANPNPLGANVLTF. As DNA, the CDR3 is TGCGCCAGCAGTGTCGCGAATCCTAATCCCCTTGGGGCCAACGTCCTGACTTTC.

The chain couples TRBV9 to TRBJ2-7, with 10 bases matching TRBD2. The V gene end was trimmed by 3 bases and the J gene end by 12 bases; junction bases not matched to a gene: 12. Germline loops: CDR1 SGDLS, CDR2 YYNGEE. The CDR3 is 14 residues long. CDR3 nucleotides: TGTGCCAGCAGCGCAGGAGGGACTAGCGAATTTCCGTACTTC. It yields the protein CASSAGGTSEFPYF.

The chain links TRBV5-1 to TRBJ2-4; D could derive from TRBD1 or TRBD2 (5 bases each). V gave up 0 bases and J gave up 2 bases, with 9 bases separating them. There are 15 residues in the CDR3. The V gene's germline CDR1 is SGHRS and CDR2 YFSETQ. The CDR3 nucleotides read TGCGCCAGCAGCTTGGGGGACCCCTCCAAAAACATTCAGTACTTC. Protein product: CASSLGDPSKNIQYF.

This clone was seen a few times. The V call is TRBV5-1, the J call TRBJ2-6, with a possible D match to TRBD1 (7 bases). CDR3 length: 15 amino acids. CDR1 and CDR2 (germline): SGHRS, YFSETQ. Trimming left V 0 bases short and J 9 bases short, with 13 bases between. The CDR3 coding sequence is TGCGCCAGCAGCTTGGGGGCAGGGGGAGGCAACGTCCTGACTTTC. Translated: CASSLGAGGGNVLTF.

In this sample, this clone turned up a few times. The CDR3 reads CASSLQGRTYEQYF. The DNA of the CDR3 is TGCGCCAGCAGCTTGCAGGGAAGAACATACGAGCAGTACTTC. This chain joins TRBV5-1 and TRBJ2-7; TRBD1 is a possible D gene (5 bases). This CDR3 spans 14 amino acids. The V end lost 1 base, the J end lost 4 bases, and 12 bases lay between the germline ends. Germline V gene data show CDR1 as SGHRS and CDR2 as YFSETQ.

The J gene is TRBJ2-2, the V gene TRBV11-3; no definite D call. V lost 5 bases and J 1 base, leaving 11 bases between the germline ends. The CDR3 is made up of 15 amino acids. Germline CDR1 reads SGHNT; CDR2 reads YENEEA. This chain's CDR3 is CASSKDRENTGELFF. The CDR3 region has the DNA TGTGCCAGCAGCAAGGACCGAGAGAACACCGGGGAGCTGTTTTTT.

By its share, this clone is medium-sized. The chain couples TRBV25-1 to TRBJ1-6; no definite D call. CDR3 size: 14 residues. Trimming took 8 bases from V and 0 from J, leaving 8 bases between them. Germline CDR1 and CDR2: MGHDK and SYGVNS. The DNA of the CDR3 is TGTGCCAGCCACTGGAGCTCCTATAATTCACCCCTCCACTTT. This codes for CASHWSSYNSPLHF.

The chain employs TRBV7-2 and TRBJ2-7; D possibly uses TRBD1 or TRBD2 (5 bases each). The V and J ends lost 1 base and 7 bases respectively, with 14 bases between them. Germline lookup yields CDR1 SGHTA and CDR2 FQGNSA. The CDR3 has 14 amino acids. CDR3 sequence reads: CASSLGAGTREQYF. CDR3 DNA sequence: TGTGCCAGCAGCTTAGGGGCAGGGACCAGGGAGCAGTACTTC.

Here the CDR3 DNA reads TGTGCCAGCAGCCAGGCCGGGACTAGCGGGAGGGAAGTGAGCGAGCAGTACTTC. It encodes CASSQAGTSGREVSEQYF. The rearrangement uses TRBV3-1 (or the pseudogene TRBV3-2) and TRBJ2-7; 16 positions match TRBD2. CDR1 is LGHDT, CDR2 YNNKEL, per germline (reference sequence). Trimming at V came to 3 bases and at J to 6 bases, leaving 11 bases not matched to a gene. The CDR3 sequence is 18 residues long.

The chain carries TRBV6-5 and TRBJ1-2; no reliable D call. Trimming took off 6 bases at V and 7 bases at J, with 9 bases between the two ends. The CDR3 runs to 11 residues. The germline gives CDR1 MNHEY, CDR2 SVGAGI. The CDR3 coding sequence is TGTGCCAGCAGCCGAGTACTTGGCTACACCTTC. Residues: CASSRVLGYTF.

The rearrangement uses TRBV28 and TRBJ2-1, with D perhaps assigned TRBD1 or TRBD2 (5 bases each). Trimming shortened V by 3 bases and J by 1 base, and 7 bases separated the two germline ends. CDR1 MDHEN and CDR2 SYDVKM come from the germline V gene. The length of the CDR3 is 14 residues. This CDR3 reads CASSLGPSYNEQFF. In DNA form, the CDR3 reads TGTGCCAGCAGTTTGGGACCATCCTACAATGAGCAGTTCTTC.

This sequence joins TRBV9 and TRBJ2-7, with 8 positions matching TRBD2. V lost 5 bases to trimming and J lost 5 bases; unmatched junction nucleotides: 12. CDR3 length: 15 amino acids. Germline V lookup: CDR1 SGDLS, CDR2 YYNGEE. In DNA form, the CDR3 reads TGTGCCAGCAGTGGAGGTGGAGCGGGAGCGCACGAGCAGTACTTC. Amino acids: CASSGGGAGAHEQYF.

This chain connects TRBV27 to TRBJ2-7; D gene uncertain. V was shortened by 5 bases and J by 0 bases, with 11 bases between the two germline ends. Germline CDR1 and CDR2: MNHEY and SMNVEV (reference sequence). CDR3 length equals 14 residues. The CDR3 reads CASSPQRSSYEQYF. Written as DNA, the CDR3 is TGTGCCAGCAGTCCCCAGAGGAGCTCCTACGAGCAGTACTTC.

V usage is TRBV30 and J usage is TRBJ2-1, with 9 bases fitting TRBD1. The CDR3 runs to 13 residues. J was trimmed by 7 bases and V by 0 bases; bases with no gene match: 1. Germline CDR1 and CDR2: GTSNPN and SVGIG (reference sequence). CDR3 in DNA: TGTGCCTGGAGTGTACAGGGGGCTAATGAGCAGTTCTTC. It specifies CAWSVQGANEQFF. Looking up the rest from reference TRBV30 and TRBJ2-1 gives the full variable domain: SQTIHQWPATLVQPVGSPLSLECTVEGTSNPNLYWYRQAAGRGLQLLFYSVGIGQISSEVPQNLSASRPQDRQFILSSKKLLLSDSGFYLCAWSVQGANEQFFGPGTRLTVL.